The next 7 T cell receptor beta chains were all read from a single sample in a study of T cells in Graves' hyperthyroidism and ophthalmopathy. TCR beta CDR3 region amplification was performed from RNA transcripts. Researchers ran a first-round RT-PCR on the TCR CDR3 using the HTBI primer set. A single record per CDR3 protein comes from TCRdb applying MiXCR to the multiplex PCR reads. The table includes approximately 690,000 distinct CDR3 sequences, roughly 15% detected once. Sequenced material: blood. Receptors originate from a woman aged 45-59 years with Graves' ophthalmopathy.

This clonotype was recorded many times. The rearrangement links TRBV20-1 to TRBJ2-7; 7 bases are a match to TRBD2. There are 14 residues in the CDR3. V trimming: 2 bases; J trimming: 6 bases; junction bases outside the gene matches: 10. Germline CDR1 and CDR2: DFQATT and SNEGSKA (reference sequence). In DNA, the CDR3 is TGCAGTGCTAGACCCGCGGGAGCGAGAGTCGAGCAGTACTTC. This encodes CSARPAGARVEQYF.

The V call is TRBV20-1, the J call TRBJ1-1, with TRBD1 as a possible D gene (6 bases). The CDR3 is 13 residues long. V shed 2 bases and J shed 6 bases, with 13 bases lying between them. Germline loops: CDR1 DFQATT, CDR2 SNEGSKA (reference sequence). CDR3 loop: CSARKQGTAEAFF. The CDR3 DNA follows: TGCAGTGCTAGAAAACAGGGAACGGCTGAAGCTTTCTTT.

The gene calls are TRBV5-1 and TRBJ2-5, with 8 bases fitting TRBD1. The CDR3 contains 14 residues. After removal of 7 bases from V and 5 bases from J, the junction contained 10 bases not matched to a gene. Germline CDR1 SGHRS, CDR2 YFSETQ. The CDR3 sequence is CASRQTGDVETQYF. CDR3 sequence (DNA): TGCGCCAGCCGGCAGACAGGGGACGTCGAGACCCAGTACTTC.

This clonotype was recorded at least ten times. The V call is TRBV28, the J call TRBJ2-7; 7 positions agree with TRBD1. Germline V gene sequence: CDR1 MDHEN, CDR2 SYDVKM. The CDR3 consists of 13 residues. Trimming removed 6 bases from V and 5 bases from J; junction bases left unmatched: 7. For the CDR3, the DNA is TGTGCCAGCAGATATGACAGGGCCAACGAGCAGTACTTC. Its protein product is CASRYDRANEQYF. The whole variable domain, filled in from reference TRBV28 and TRBJ2-7, reads DVKVTQSSRYLVKRTGEKVFLECVQDMDHENMFWYRQDPGLGLRLIYFSYDVKMKEKGDIPEGYSVSREKKERFSLILESASTNQTSMYLCASRYDRANEQYFGPGTRLTVT.

This clonotype was observed at least ten times. The chain recombines TRBV6-2 or TRBV6-3 with TRBJ2-1; D may correspond to TRBD1 or TRBD2 (5 bases each). V was clipped by 8 bases and J by 4 bases, with 9 bases between them. The CDR3 extends over 12 amino acids. Germline V CDR1 and CDR2: MNHEY, SVGEGT. As DNA, the CDR3 is TGTGCCAGCGGGACCGAGTACAATGAGCAGTTCTTC. Protein sequence: CASGTEYNEQFF.

This chain uses TRBV6-1 with TRBJ1-1; D not resolved. Deletions cut 6 bases from V and 0 bases from J, with 17 bases between. The CDR3 totals 16 residues. Germline V gives CDR1 MNHNS, CDR2 SASEGT. CDR3 residues: CASRPTGGFMNTEAFF. CDR3 DNA: TGTGCCAGCAGACCGACTGGTGGGTTCATGAACACTGAAGCTTTCTTT.

The J gene is TRBJ2-1, the V gene TRBV7-3; TRBD2 agrees at 12 bases. In germline, CDR1 is SGHTA, CDR2 FQGTGA. The CDR3 contains 18 residues. V shed 1 base and J 7 bases; nucleotides not matched to a gene: 11. The CDR3 DNA reads TGTGCCAGCAGCTTAATCGGCCTGACTAGCGGGAGTGGGAATGAGCAGTTCTTC. It is translated as CASSLIGLTSGSGNEQFF.